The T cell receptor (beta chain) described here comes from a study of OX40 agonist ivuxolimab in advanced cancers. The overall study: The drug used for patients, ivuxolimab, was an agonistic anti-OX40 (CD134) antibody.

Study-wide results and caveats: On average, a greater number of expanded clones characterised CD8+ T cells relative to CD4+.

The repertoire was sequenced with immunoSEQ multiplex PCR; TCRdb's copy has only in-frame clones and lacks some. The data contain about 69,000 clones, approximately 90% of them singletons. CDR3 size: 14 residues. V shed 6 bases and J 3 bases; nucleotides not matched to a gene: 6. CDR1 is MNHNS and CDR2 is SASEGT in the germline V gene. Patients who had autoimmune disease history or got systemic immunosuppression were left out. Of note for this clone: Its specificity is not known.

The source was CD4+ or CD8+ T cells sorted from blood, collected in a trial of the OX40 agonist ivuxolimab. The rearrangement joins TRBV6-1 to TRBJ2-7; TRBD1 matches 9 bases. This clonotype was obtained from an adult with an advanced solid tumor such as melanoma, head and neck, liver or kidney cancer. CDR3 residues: CASRAPGQGYEQYF. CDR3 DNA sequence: TGTGCCAGCAGAGCACCGGGACAGGGCTACGAGCAGTACTTC.